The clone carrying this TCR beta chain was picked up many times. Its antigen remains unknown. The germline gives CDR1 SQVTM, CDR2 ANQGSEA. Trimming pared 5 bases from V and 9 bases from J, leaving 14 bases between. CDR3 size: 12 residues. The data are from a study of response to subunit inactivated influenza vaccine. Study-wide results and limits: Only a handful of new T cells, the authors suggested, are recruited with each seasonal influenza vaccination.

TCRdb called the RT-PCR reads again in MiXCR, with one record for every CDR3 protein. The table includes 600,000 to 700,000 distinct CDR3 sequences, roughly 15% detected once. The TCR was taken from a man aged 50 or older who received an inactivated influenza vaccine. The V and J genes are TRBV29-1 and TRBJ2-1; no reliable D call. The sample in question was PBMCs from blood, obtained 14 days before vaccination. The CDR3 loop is CSVLIHRGEQFF. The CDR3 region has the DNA TGCAGCGTTCTAATACATAGAGGTGAGCAGTTCTTC.